This T cell receptor (beta chain) was profiled in a study of T-cell memory formation after mild COVID-19. General study points: Pre-infection memory already had some responding clones, implying cross-reactive memory joined. Later expanders leaned toward CD4+, whereas clones contracting from day 15 to 85 were balanced CD4/CD8. Among contracting clones, CD4+ were mainly CM/EM and CD8+ enriched in EMRA.

MiXCR, run by TCRdb on the 5' RACE reads, gives a single entry per CDR3 protein. The sample carries 350,000 to 450,000 distinct CDR3 sequences, around 19% recorded once. A word on this clonotype: Its antigen remains unidentified.

Sequencing input: PBMCs or a T cell subset sorted from them (not recorded which). This clonotype was obtained from an adult woman who had mild COVID-19 (a few samples of this study predate the infection). Cell type and time point are not known.

The CDR3 reads CASSMLYEAFF. The DNA for the CDR3 is TGTGCCAGCAGCATGCTGTATGAAGCTTTCTTT. The chain is built from TRBV5-6 and TRBJ1-1; D unclear. Trimming removed 4 bases from V and 7 bases from J, with 8 bases in between. This CDR3 comprises 11 residues. The germline V gene has CDR1 SGHDT and CDR2 YYEEEE.